This T cell receptor (beta chain) was captured by sequencing in a study of breast tumors, draining lymph nodes, adjacent tissues. V was shortened by 2 bases and J by 6 bases, with 8 bases between the two germline ends. The germline V gene encodes CDR1 LNHDA and CDR2 SQIVND (reference sequence). The CDR3 runs 13 residues. TCRdb independently ran MiXCR on the multiplex PCR reads; one entry per CDR3 protein. The sample shows 190,000 or so distinct CDR3 sequences, roughly 29% of them seen only once. As to this clonotype: Its antigen is unknown.

Axillary draining lymph nodes of breast cancer patients supplied the node samples. Study conclusions and caveats: Tumor TCR diversity was below lymph nodes but above nontumor tissue. The data were judged consistent with most tumor T cells coming from lymph node and expanding in tumor. The lymph node origin of tumor T cells was framed as consistent with a hypothesis, not demonstrated.

This TCR was sampled from a female donor with breast cancer. Some clones in this sample may be carry-over from other donors' samples. The chain has TRBV19 and TRBJ1-5; D may be TRBD1 (6 bases). Sequences were obtained from axillary lymph node tissue. The CDR3 is CASSIQGSQPQHF. The CDR3 nucleotides read TGTGCCAGTAGTATACAGGGGAGTCAGCCCCAGCATTTT.